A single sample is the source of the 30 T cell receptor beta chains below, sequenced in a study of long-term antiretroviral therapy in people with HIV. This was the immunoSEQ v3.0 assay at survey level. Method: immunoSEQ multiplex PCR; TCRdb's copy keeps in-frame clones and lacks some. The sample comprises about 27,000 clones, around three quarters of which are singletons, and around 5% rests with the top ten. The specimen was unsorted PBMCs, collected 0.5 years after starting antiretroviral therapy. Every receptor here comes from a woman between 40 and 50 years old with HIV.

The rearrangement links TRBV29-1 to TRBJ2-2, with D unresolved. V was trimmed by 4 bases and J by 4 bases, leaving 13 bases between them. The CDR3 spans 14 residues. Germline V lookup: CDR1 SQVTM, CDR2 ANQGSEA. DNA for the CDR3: TGCAGCGTTGGGAACATCCGGAGCACCGGGGAGCTGTTTTTT. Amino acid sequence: CSVGNIRSTGELFF.

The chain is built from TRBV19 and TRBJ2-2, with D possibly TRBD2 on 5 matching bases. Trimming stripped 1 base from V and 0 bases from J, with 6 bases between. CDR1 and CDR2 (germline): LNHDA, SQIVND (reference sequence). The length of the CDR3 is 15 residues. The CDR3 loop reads CASSIAGANTGELFF. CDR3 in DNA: TGTGCCAGTAGTATAGCCGGGGCGAACACCGGGGAGCTGTTTTTT.

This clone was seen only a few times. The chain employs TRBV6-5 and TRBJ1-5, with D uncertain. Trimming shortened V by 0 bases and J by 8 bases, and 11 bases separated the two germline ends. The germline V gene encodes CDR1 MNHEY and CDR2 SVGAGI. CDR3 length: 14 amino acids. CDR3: CASSYSPSHKPQHF. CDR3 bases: TGTGCCAGCAGTTACTCTCCAAGTCATAAGCCCCAGCATTTT.

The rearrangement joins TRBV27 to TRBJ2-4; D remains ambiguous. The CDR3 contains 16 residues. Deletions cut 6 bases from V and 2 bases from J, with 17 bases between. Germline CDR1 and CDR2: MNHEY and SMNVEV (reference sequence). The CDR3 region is CASRPLLVRTKNIQYF. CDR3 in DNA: TGTGCCAGCAGACCCCTTTTGGTGCGGACCAAAAACATTCAGTACTTC.

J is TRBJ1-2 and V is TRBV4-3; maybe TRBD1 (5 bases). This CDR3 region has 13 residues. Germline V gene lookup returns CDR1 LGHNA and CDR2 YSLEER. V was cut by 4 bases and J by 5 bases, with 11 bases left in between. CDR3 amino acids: CASSPSGEYGYTF. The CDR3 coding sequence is TGCGCCAGCAGCCCATCGGGGGAGTATGGCTACACCTTC.

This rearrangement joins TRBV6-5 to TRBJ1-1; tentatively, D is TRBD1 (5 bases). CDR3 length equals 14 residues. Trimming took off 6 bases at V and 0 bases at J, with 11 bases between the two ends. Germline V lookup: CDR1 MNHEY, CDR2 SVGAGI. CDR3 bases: TGTGCCAGCAGCTTGGGACGGATGAACACTGAAGCTTTCTTT. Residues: CASSLGRMNTEAFF.

In nucleotides, the CDR3 is TGTGCCAGCAGTTACTCGTCTGGGGCCAACGTCCTGACTTTC. It encodes CASSYSSGANVLTF. The chain carries TRBV6-6 and TRBJ2-6, with D unclear. Germline V gives CDR1 MNHNY, CDR2 SVGAGI (reference sequence). The CDR3 has 14 residues. The ends were cut back, 0 bases at V and 1 base at J, with 1 base in the middle.

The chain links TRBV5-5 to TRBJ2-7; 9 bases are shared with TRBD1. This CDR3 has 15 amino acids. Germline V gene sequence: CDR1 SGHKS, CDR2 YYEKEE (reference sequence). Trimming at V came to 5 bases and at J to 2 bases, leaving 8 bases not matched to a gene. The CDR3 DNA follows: TGTGCCAGCAGTTACTCCGGGACAGGGACCTACGAGCAGTACTTC. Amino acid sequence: CASSYSGTGTYEQYF.

CDR3 coding DNA: TGTGCCAGCAGCCCGGGGTACGAGCAGTACTTC. Translated: CASSPGYEQYF. The J gene is TRBJ2-7, the V gene TRBV7-9; tentative D call: TRBD2 (5 bases). Trimming took 5 bases from V and 4 from J, leaving 6 bases between them. Germline V gives CDR1 SEHNR, CDR2 FQNEAQ (reference sequence). This CDR3 comprises 11 residues.

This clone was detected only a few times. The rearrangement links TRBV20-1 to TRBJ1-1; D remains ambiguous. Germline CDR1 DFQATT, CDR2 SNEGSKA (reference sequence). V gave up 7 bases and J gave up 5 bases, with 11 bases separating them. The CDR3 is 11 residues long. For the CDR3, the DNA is TGCAGTGTCCTTCCGAGTACTGAAGCTTTCTTT. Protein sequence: CSVLPSTEAFF.

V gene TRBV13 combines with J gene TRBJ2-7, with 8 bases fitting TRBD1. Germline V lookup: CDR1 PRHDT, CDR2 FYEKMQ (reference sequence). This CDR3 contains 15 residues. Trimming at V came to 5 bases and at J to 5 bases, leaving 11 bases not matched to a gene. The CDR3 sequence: CASSRFGRGPHEQYF. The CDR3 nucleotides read TGTGCCAGCAGCCGTTTCGGCAGGGGGCCCCACGAGCAGTACTTC.

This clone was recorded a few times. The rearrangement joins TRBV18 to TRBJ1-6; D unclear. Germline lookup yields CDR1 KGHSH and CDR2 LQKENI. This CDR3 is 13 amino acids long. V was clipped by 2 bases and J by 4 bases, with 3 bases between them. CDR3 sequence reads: CASSPKYNSPLHF. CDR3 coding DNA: TGTGCCAGCTCACCAAAATATAATTCACCCCTCCACTTT.

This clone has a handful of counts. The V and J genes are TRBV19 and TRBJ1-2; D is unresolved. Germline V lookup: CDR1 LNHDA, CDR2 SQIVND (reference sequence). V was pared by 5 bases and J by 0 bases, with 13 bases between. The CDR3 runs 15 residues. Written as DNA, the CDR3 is TGTGCCAGTAGTTCTCTGGGCCAAGCTAACTATGGCTACACCTTC. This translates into CASSSLGQANYGYTF. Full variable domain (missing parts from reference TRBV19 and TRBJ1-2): DGGITQSPKYLFRKEGQNVTLSCEQNLNHDAMYWYRQDPGQGLRLIYYSQIVNDFQKGDIAEGYSVSREKKESFPLTVTSAQKNPTAFYLCASSSLGQANYGYTFGSGTRLTVV.

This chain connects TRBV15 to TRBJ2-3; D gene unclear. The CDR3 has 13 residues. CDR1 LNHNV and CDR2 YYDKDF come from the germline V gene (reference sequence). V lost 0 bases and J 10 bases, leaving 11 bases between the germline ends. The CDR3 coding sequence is TGTGCCACCAGCAGAGATTCGAGATTTGCGCAGTATTTT. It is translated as CATSRDSRFAQYF.

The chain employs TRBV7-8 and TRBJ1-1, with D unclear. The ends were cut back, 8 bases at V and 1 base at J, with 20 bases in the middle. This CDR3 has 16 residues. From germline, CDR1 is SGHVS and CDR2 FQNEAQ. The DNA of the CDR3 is TGTGCCAGCCACTATCGGGGAGATGAGAAGAACACTGAAGCTTTCTTT. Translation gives CASHYRGDEKNTEAFF.

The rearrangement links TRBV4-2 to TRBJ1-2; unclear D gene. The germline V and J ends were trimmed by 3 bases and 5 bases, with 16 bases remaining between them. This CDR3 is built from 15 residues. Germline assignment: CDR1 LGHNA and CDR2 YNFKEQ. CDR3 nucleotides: TGTGCCAGCAGCCATAATTCGGGAACAACGTATGGCTACACCTTC. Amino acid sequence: CASSHNSGTTYGYTF.

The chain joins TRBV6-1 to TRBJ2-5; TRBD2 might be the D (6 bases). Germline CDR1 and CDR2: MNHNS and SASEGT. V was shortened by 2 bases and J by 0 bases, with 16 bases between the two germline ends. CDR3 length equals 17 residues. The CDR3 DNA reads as TGTGCCAGCAGTGAAAATCGGGGGATGCGGTACCAAGAGACCCAGTACTTC. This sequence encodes CASSENRGMRYQETQYF.

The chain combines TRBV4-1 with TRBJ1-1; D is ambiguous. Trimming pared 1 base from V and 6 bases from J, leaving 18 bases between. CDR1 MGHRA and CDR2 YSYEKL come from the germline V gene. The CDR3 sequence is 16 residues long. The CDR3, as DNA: TGCGCCAGCAGCCAAGGCATTCTTCTCATTGAGGCTGAAGCTTTCTTT. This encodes CASSQGILLIEAEAFF.

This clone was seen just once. Written as DNA, the CDR3 is TGTGCCTGGACCCCGGGACAGGGGGTTTTCTATGGCTACACCTTC. Translation gives CAWTPGQGVFYGYTF. The genes are TRBV30 and TRBJ1-2, with 11 bases matching TRBD1. CDR1 is GTSNPN, CDR2 SVGIG, per germline (reference sequence). Trimming took 4 bases from V and 4 from J; bases not matched to a gene: 8. The CDR3 runs to 15 residues.

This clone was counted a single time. The CDR3 nucleotides are TGTGCCAGCAGCTTAGACTCGAGCTCCTACAATGAGCAGTTCTTC. Translating gives CASSLDSSSYNEQFF. The J gene is TRBJ2-1, the V gene TRBV7-2, with D unresolved. Germline loops: CDR1 SGHTA, CDR2 FQGNSA. V lost 1 base, J lost 0 bases, and 7 bases lay in between. The CDR3 is 15 residues long. The whole variable domain, remainder taken from reference TRBV7-2 and TRBJ2-1, is GAGVSQSPSNKVTEKGKDVELRCDPISGHTALYWYRQSLGQGLEFLIYFQGNSAPDKSGLPSDRFSAERTGGSVSTLTIQRTQQEDSAVYLCASSLDSSSYNEQFFGPGTRLTVL.

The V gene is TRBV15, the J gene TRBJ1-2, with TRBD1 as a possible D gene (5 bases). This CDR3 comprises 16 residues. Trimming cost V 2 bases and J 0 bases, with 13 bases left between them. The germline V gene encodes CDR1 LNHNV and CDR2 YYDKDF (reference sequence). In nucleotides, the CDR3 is TGTGCCACCAGCAGACGCGGGACCGTCTCTAACTATGGCTACACCTTC. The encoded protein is CATSRRGTVSNYGYTF.

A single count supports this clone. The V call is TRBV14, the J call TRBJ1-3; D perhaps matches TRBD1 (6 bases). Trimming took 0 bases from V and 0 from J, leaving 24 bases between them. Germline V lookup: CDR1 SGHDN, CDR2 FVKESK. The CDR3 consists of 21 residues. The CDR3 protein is CASSQDSLVLTGLTSGNTIYF. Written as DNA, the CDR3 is TGTGCCAGCAGCCAAGACTCGTTGGTGTTGACAGGCCTTACCTCTGGAAACACCATATATTTT.

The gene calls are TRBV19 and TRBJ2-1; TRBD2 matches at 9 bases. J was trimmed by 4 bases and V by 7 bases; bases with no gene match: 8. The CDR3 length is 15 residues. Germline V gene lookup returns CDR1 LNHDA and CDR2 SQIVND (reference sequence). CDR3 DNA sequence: TGTGCCAGTATCCCCGGGACTAGCCGATACAATGAGCAGTTCTTC. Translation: CASIPGTSRYNEQFF.

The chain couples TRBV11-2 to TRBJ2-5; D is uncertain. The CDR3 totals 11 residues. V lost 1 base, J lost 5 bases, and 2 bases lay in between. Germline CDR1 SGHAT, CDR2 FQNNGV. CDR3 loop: CASSLGETQYF. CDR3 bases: TGTGCCAGCAGCTTAGGGGAGACCCAGTACTTC.

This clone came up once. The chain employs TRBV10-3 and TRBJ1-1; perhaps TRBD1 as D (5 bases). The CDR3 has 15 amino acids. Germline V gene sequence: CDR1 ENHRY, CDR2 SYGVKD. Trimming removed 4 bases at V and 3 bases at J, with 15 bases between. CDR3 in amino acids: CAISAGTGRDTEAFF. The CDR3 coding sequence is TGTGCCATCAGTGCCGGGACCGGGAGGGACACTGAAGCTTTCTTT.

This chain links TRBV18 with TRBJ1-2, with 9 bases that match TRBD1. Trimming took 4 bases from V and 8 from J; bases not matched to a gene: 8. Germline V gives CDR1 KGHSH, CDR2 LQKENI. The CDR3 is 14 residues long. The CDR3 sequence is CASSQSRDRAGYTF. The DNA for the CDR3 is TGTGCCAGCTCACAATCCCGGGACAGGGCCGGCTACACCTTC. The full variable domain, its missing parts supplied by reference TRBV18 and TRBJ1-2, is NAGVMQNPRHLVRRRGQEARLRCSPMKGHSHVYWYRQLPEEGLKFMVYLQKENIIDESGMPKERFSAEFPKEGPSILRIQQVVRGDSAAYFCASSQSRDRAGYTFGSGTRLTVV.

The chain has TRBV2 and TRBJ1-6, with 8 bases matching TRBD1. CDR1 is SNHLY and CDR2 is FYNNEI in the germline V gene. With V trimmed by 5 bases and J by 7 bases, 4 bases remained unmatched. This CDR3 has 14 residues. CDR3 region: CASSPGGRNSPLHF. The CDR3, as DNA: TGTGCCAGCAGTCCAGGGGGCAGGAATTCACCCCTCCACTTT.

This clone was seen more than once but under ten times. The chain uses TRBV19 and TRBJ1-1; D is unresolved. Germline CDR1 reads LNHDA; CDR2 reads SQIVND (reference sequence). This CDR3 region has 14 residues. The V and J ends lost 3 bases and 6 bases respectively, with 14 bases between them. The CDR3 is CASSISWSRPEAFF. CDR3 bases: TGTGCCAGTAGTATTTCTTGGTCGAGACCTGAAGCTTTCTTT.

The DNA for the CDR3 is TGTGCCAGCAGTTTTCGACAGGAGCATGAAGCTTTCTTT. Translation: CASSFRQEHEAFF. The V call is TRBV6-5, the J call TRBJ1-1, with D maybe TRBD1 (6 bases). Per germline, CDR1 MNHEY and CDR2 SVGAGI. CDR3 length equals 13 residues. V lost 4 bases and J lost 7, with 13 bases in between.

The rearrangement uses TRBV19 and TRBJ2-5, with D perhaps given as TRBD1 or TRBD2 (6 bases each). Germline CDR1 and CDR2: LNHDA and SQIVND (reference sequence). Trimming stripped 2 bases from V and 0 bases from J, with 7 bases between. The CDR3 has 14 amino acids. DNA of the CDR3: TGTGCCAGTAGTATAAGGGGGGACCAAGAGACCCAGTACTTC. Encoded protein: CASSIRGDQETQYF.